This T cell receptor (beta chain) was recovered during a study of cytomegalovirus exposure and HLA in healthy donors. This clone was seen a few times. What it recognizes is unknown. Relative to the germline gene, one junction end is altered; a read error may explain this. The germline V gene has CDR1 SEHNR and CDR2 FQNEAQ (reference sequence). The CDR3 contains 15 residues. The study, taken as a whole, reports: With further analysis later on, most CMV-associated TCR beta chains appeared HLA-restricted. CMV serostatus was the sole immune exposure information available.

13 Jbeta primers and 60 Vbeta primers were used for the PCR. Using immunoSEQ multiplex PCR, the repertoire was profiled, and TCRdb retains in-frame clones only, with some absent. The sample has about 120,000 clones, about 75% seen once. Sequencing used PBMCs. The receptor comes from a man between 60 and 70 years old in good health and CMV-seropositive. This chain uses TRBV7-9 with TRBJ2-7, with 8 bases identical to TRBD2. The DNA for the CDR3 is TGTTCCAGCAGCTTAGCGGGGCTGGCTGCATACGAGCAGTACTTC. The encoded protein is CSSSLAGLAAYEQYF.